This T cell receptor (beta chain) was identified in a study of beta chain features in type 1 diabetes. Only one count was recorded for this clone. This CDR3 contains 14 residues. Trimming pared 6 bases from V and 0 bases from J, leaving 14 bases between. Germline CDR1 and CDR2: SQVTM and ANQGSEA. Every bit of the isolated RNA underwent reverse transcription, so sequencing read expressed TCRB transcripts. Here immunoSEQ multiplex PCR was the method, and the copy in TCRdb shows in-frame clones only, minus some. The sample includes fewer than 250,000 clones, about 63% of them seen just once. Material: naive CD4+ T cells from blood. This chain uses TRBV29-1 with TRBJ2-5; D possibly corresponds to TRBD2 (6 bases). The sequence derives from a man aged 25 to 45 in good health. As DNA, the CDR3 is TGCAGCGTATTATGGGCTAGCGACCAAGAGACCCAGTACTTC. It specifies CSVLWASDQETQYF.